Below, 21 T cell receptor beta chains from the same sample are listed, as sequenced in a study of shared clonotypes between healthy human individuals. Produced via immunoSEQ multiplex PCR; TCRdb's table is partial and in-frame only. The sample contains approximately 2.3 million clones, approximately 93% of which appear only once. The sequenced material came from naive CD4+ T cells from PBMCs. The subset was: CD45RA+ positively selected. The receptors were sampled from a man younger than 35 in good health. Some clones in this sample may be carry-over from other donors' samples.

The chain combines TRBV4-2 with TRBJ2-7; tentatively, D is TRBD1 (6 bases). The ends were cut back, 4 bases at V and 2 bases at J, with 12 bases in the middle. The germline V gene encodes CDR1 LGHNA and CDR2 YNFKEQ. This CDR3 region has 14 residues. CDR3 in DNA: TGTGCCAGCAGCCCTTCCGACAGGACCTACGAGCAGTACTTC. Translation gives CASSPSDRTYEQYF.

This rearrangement joins TRBV6-1 to TRBJ1-1; D remains ambiguous. The V and J ends lost 3 bases and 2 bases respectively, with 7 bases between them. The length of the CDR3 is 13 residues. Germline V gives CDR1 MNHNS, CDR2 SASEGT. The CDR3 loop is CASSDNINTEAFF. The CDR3 DNA sequence: TGTGCCAGCAGTGATAATATCAACACTGAAGCTTTCTTT.

The J gene is TRBJ1-1, the V gene TRBV30; D call uncertain. The germline V and J ends were trimmed by 2 bases and 12 bases, with 19 bases remaining between them. CDR3 length: 13 amino acids. Germline lookup yields CDR1 GTSNPN and CDR2 SVGIG (reference sequence). The CDR3 DNA follows: TGTGCCTGGAGTTCCACCCTAGCGGGAAAGACTTTCTTT. Translating it yields CAWSSTLAGKTFF.

Comments on this clone: At the DNA level, this CDR3 is encoded by other sequences in the same sample as well. The chain joins TRBV28 to TRBJ1-5, with a weak D call TRBD1 (5 bases). Deletions cut 1 base from V and 6 bases from J, with 10 bases between. The CDR3 totals 14 residues. Germline V CDR1 and CDR2: MDHEN, SYDVKM. The CDR3 loop is CASSLLQGGQPQHF. As DNA, the CDR3 is TGTGCCAGCAGTTTATTGCAGGGAGGTCAGCCCCAGCATTTT.

CDR3: CASSLLTSGSSHEQFF. DNA of the CDR3: TGTGCCAGCAGTTTACTTACTAGCGGGAGCTCCCATGAGCAGTTCTTC. The chain links TRBV28 to TRBJ2-1, with 11 positions matching TRBD2. Trimming removed 2 bases from V and 8 bases from J; junction bases left unmatched: 8. The germline gives CDR1 MDHEN, CDR2 SYDVKM. There are 16 residues in the CDR3.

The chain carries TRBV2 and TRBJ1-3; D not resolved. V lost 4 bases and J 0 bases, leaving 7 bases between the germline ends. Per the germline V gene, CDR1 is SNHLY and CDR2 is FYNNEI. This CDR3 is built from 14 residues. The CDR3 sequence is CASSAVGSGNTIYF. Here the CDR3 DNA reads TGTGCCAGCAGTGCGGTGGGCTCTGGAAACACCATATATTTT.

The chain joins TRBV2 to TRBJ1-5, with TRBD1 matching 7 bases. The CDR3 spans 13 residues. CDR1 SNHLY and CDR2 FYNNEI come from the germline V gene. J was trimmed by 11 bases and V by 5 bases; bases with no gene match: 9. The CDR3 DNA is TGTGCCAGCAGTTTAGAGGGGGCGCCCTCCCAGCATTTT. It translates to CASSLEGAPSQHF.

This clone was observed once. The chain couples TRBV29-1 to TRBJ1-4; perhaps TRBD1 as D (6 bases). The germline V and J ends were trimmed by 4 bases and 5 bases, with 11 bases remaining between them. The CDR3 contains 13 residues. Germline CDR1 is SQVTM and CDR2 is ANQGSEA. In DNA, the CDR3 is TGCAGCGTTGCGACAGGTGGGAATGAAAAACTGTTTTTT. As protein: CSVATGGNEKLFF.

CDR3: CASASRREETQYF. CDR3 in DNA: TGTGCCAGCGCCTCCCGAAGAGAAGAGACCCAGTACTTC. The V call is TRBV11-2, the J call TRBJ2-5, with D uncertain. Trimming left V 8 bases short and J 3 bases short, with 13 bases between. The CDR3 loop spans 13 amino acids. CDR1 is SGHAT, CDR2 FQNNGV, per germline. Together with reference TRBV11-2 and TRBJ2-5, the CDR3 gives the full variable domain: EAGVAQSPRYKIIEKRQSVAFWCNPISGHATLYWYQQILGQGPKLLIQFQNNGVVDDSQLPKDRFSAERLKGVDSTLKIQPAKLEDSAVYLCASASRREETQYFGPGTRLLVL.

The V gene is TRBV7-9, the J gene TRBJ1-1; TRBD1 is a possible D gene (5 bases). V was trimmed by 5 bases and J by 5 bases, leaving 12 bases between them. This CDR3 is built from 13 residues. The germline V gene encodes CDR1 SEHNR and CDR2 FQNEAQ (reference sequence). CDR3 sequence: CASSRGDGTEAFF. The CDR3 DNA reads TGTGCCAGCAGCCGGGGGGACGGGACTGAAGCTTTCTTT.

This clone came up a few times. This CDR3 is CASSLGRGRNQPQHF. The CDR3 region has the DNA TGTGCCAGTAGTCTGGGCAGGGGCCGCAATCAGCCCCAGCATTTT. The chain carries TRBV19 and TRBJ1-5; maybe TRBD1 (6 bases). Germline CDR1 LNHDA, CDR2 SQIVND (reference sequence). This CDR3 is 15 amino acids long. Trimming pared 5 bases from V and 2 bases from J, leaving 13 bases between.

With respect to this clone: The same CDR3 also results from other DNA sequences found in this sample. The chain couples TRBV25-1 to TRBJ1-5; a weak D match, TRBD1 (5 bases). CDR1 is MGHDK, CDR2 SYGVNS, per germline. The ends were cut back, 6 bases at V and 5 bases at J, with 17 bases in the middle. This CDR3 region has 15 residues. CDR3 DNA sequence: TGTGCCAGCAGCCCAGGATCCCTAGGGGATCAGCCCCAGCATTTT. Translated: CASSPGSLGDQPQHF.

A word on this clone: Germline is not matched at one junction end, which may reflect a read error. The chain couples TRBV27 to TRBJ1-2; 9 bases are a match to TRBD1. The CDR3 covers 12 residues. Germline lookup yields CDR1 MNHEY and CDR2 SMNVEV (reference sequence). In DNA, the CDR3 is TGTGCCAGCAGTCCACAACAGGGGGCCCCTTCGTTC. Translating gives CASSPQQGAPSF.

The V gene is TRBV29-1, the J gene TRBJ2-5, with unresolved D. The CDR3 is 12 residues long. V was shortened by 6 bases and J by 3 bases, with 11 bases between the two germline ends. Germline-derived CDR1 and CDR2 are SQVTM and ANQGSEA. The CDR3 spells CSVYGGEETQYF. In nucleotides, the CDR3 is TGCAGCGTATATGGCGGAGAAGAGACCCAGTACTTC. Combining the CDR3 with reference TRBV29-1 and TRBJ2-5 gives the whole variable domain SAVISQKPSRDICQRGTSLTIQCQVDSQVTMMFWYRQQPGQSLTLIATANQGSEATYESGFVIDKFPISRPNLTFSTLTVSNMSPEDSSIYLCSVYGGEETQYFGPGTRLLVL.

The genes are TRBV7-8 and TRBJ2-7; possibly TRBD1 or TRBD2 for D (5 bases each). Germline CDR1 is SGHVS and CDR2 is FQNEAQ. CDR3 length: 14 amino acids. Trimming removed 5 bases at V and 1 base at J, with 12 bases between. CDR3 region: CASSVRDRSYEQYF. CDR3 in DNA: TGTGCCAGCAGCGTCCGGGACCGATCCTACGAGCAGTACTTC.

This chain joins TRBV18 and TRBJ1-2, with 7 bases fitting TRBD1. Trimming cost V 2 bases and J 4 bases; bases outside gene matches: 10. The germline CDR1 and CDR2 sequences are KGHSH and LQKENI. This CDR3 is built from 16 residues. In DNA form, the CDR3 reads TGTGCCAGCTCACCAACCCGGACAGGTGCCTTCTATGGCTACACCTTC. Translating gives CASSPTRTGAFYGYTF.

In regard to this clone: Other nucleotide sequences from this sample produce the same CDR3. The chain recombines TRBV5-1 with TRBJ1-4; D might be TRBD1 (6 bases). CDR3 length: 13 residues. Per germline, CDR1 SGHRS and CDR2 YFSETQ. V lost 1 base and J 7 bases, leaving 8 bases between the germline ends. The CDR3 nucleotides are TGCGCCAGCAGCTTGCAGGGGCGTGAAAAACTGTTTTTT. Protein sequence: CASSLQGREKLFF.

This clone was found a few times. The chain carries TRBV28 and TRBJ1-2; maybe TRBD1 (6 bases). Germline CDR1 and CDR2: MDHEN and SYDVKM. Trimming pared 2 bases from V and 8 bases from J, leaving 15 bases between. The CDR3 is made up of 14 amino acids. CDR3 in amino acids: CASSLGGAGRGYTF. The CDR3 DNA follows: TGTGCCAGCAGTTTAGGGGGGGCTGGGCGCGGCTACACCTTC.

The chain has TRBV28 and TRBJ1-1, with D unclear. V was shortened by 7 bases and J by 7 bases, with 19 bases between the two germline ends. The CDR3 runs to 14 residues. Per germline, CDR1 MDHEN and CDR2 SYDVKM. The CDR3 region is CASKLLTGVGEAFF. The CDR3 nucleotides read TGTGCCAGCAAACTCCTAACCGGGGTGGGTGAAGCTTTCTTT.

V gene TRBV6-5 combines with J gene TRBJ2-3; a weak D match, TRBD2 (5 bases). V gave up 2 bases and J gave up 2 bases, with 8 bases separating them. There are 14 residues in the CDR3. Germline V CDR1 and CDR2: MNHEY, SVGAGI. The CDR3 loop reads CASSYRGNTDTQYF. The CDR3 nucleotides are TGTGCCAGCAGTTACCGGGGTAACACAGATACGCAGTATTTT.

V gene TRBV7-3 combines with J gene TRBJ2-3; D ambiguous. V was pared by 0 bases and J by 4 bases, with 5 bases between. In germline, CDR1 is SGHTA, CDR2 FQGTGA. This CDR3 is 13 amino acids long. In nucleotides, the CDR3 is TGTGCCAGCAGCTTAACGAACCCAGATACGCAGTATTTT. Its protein product is CASSLTNPDTQYF.